This paragraph reports one T cell receptor (beta chain). These data originate in a study of blood T cell repertoires in COVID-19. Overall study: Samples taken during acute and convalescent COVID-19 were collected in the United States, Italy and Spain. T cells, B-cell-depleted T cells, or PBMCs provided the cDNA or gDNA that served as material.

The CDR3 is 15 amino acids. Germline V gene lookup returns CDR1 LGHDT and CDR2 YNNKEL (reference sequence). V lost 4 bases, J lost 4 bases, and 17 bases lay in between. Original handling: Reference gene primer amplification in the assay estimated nucleated cell counts. Sequenced by immunoSEQ multiplex PCR; TCRdb stores in-frame clones only, minus some. D and trimming come from the DNA, and the V and J calls and clone size come from that table. The sample lists 120,000 to 150,000 clones, just over 85% occurring once. This TCR came from a woman in her fifties or sixties with acute or convalescent COVID-19. This chain links TRBV3-1 (or the pseudogene TRBV3-2) with TRBJ2-7; D perhaps matches TRBD1 (5 bases). The sample was peripheral blood. CDR3 region: CASSPRGTFKYEQYF. CDR3 coding DNA: TGTGCCAGCAGCCCAAGGGGCACATTCAAGTACGAGCAGTACTTC.